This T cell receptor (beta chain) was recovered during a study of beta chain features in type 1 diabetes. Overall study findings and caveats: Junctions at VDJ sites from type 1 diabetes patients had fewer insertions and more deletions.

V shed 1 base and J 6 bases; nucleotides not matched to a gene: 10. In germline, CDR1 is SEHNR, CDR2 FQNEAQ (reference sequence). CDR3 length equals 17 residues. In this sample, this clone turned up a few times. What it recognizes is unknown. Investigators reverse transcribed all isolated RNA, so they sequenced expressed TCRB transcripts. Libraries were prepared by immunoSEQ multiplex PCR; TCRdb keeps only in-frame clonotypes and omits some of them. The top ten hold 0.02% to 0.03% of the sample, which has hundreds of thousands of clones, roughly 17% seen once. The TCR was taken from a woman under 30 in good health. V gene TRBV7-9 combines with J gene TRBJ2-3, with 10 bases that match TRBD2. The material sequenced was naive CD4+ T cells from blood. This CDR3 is CASSLGQLAGTPDTQYF. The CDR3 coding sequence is TGTGCCAGCAGCTTAGGGCAACTAGCGGGAACCCCGGATACGCAGTATTTT.